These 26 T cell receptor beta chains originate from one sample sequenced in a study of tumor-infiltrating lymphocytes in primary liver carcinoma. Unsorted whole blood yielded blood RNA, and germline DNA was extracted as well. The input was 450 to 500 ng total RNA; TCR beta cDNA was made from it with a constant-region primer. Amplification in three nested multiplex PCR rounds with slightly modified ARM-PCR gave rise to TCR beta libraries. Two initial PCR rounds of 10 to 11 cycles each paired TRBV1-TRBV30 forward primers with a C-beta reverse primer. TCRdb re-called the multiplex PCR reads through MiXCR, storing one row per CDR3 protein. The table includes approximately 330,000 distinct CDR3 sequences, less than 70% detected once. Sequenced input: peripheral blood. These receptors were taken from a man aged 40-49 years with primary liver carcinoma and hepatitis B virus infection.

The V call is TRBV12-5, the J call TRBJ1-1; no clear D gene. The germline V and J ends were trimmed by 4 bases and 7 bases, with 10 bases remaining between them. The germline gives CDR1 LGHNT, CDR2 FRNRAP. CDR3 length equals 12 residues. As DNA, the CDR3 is TGTGCTAGTGGTTCGGACGGGAGTGAAGCTTTCTTT. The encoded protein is CASGSDGSEAFF.

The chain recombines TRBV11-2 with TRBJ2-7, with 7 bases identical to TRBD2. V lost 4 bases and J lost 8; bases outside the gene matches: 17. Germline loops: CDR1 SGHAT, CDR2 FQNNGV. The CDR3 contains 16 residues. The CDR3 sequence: CASSSLTSRRAHKQYF. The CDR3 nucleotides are TGTGCCAGCAGCTCATTGACTAGCAGGAGAGCCCACAAGCAGTACTTC.

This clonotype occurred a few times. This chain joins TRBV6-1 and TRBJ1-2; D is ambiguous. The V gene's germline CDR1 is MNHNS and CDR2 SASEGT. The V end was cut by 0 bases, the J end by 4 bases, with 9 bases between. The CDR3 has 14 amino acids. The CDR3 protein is CASSEARGGYGYTF. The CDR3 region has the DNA TGTGCCAGCAGTGAAGCGCGAGGAGGCTATGGCTACACCTTC.

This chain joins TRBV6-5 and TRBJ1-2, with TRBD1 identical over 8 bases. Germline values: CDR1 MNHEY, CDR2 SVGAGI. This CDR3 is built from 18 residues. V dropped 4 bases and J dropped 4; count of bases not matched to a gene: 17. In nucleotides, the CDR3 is TGTGCCAGCAGTTCCTTTCCTTTCGGACAGGGACAAGGCTATGGCTACACCTTC. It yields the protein CASSSFPFGQGQGYGYTF.

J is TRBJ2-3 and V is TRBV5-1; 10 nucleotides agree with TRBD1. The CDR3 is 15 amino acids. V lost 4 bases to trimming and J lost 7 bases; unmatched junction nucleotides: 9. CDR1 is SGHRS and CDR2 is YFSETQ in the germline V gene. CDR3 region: CASSGRWDRGNTQYF. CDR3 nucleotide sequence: TGCGCCAGCAGCGGCCGGTGGGACAGGGGTAATACGCAGTATTTT.

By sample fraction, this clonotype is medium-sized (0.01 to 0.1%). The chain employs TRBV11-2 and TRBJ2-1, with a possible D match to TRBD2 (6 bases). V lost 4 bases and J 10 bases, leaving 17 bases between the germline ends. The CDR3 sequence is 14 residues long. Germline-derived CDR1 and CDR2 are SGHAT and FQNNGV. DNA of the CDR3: TGTGCCAGCAGCTCACCGACTAGGTCGGGGGAGCAGTTCTTC. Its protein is CASSSPTRSGEQFF. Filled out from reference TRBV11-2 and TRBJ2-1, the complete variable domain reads EAGVAQSPRYKIIEKRQSVAFWCNPISGHATLYWYQQILGQGPKLLIQFQNNGVVDDSQLPKDRFSAERLKGVDSTLKIQPAKLEDSAVYLCASSSPTRSGEQFFGPGTRLTVL.

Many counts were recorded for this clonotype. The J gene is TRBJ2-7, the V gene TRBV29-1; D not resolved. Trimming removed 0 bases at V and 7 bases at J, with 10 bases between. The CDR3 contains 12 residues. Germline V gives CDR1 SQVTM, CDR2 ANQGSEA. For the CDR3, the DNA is TGCAGCGTTGAAGATATCTCGTGGGAGCAGTACTTC. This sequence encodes CSVEDISWEQYF.

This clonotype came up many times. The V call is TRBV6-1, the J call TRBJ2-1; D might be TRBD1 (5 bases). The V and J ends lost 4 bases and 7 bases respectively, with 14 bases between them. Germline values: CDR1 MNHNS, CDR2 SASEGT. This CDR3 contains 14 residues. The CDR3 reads CASSAQGPQNEQFF. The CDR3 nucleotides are TGTGCCAGCAGTGCCCAGGGTCCCCAAAATGAGCAGTTCTTC.

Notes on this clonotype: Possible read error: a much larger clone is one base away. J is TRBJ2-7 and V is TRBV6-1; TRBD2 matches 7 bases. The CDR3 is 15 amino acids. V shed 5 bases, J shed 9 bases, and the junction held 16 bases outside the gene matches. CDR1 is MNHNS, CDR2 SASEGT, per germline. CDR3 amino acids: CASSLYEGGPLGQYF. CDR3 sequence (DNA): TGTGCCAGCAGTTTATACGAGGGAGGGCCACTTGGGCAGTACTTC.

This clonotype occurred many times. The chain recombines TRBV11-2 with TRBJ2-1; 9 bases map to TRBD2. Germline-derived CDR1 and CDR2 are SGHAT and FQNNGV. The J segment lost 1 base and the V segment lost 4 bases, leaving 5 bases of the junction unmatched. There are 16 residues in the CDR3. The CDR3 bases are TGTGCCAGCAGCTCTCTAGCGGGATCATCCTACAATGAGCAGTTCTTC. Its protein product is CASSSLAGSSYNEQFF.

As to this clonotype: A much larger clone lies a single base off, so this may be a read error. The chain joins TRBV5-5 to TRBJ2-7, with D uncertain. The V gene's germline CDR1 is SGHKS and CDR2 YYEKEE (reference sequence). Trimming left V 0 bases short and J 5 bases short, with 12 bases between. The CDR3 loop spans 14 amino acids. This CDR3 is CASSLGWPWDEQYF. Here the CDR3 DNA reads TGTGCCAGCAGCTTGGGATGGCCTTGGGACGAGCAGTACTTC.

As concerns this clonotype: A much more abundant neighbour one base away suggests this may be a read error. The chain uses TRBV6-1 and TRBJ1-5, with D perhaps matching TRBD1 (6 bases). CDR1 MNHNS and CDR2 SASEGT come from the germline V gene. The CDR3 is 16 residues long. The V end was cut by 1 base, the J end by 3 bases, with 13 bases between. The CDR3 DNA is TGTGCCAGCAGTGAAGTGCCAACAGGGATCAATCAGCCCCAGCATTTT. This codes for CASSEVPTGINQPQHF.

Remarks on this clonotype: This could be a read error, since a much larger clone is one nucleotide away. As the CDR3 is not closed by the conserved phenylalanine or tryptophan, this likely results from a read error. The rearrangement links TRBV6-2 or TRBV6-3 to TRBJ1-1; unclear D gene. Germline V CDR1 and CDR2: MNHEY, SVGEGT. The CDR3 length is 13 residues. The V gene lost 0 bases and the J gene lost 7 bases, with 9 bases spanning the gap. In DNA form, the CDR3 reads TGTGCCAGCAGTTACTCGACCCTAGTTGAAGCTTTCCTT. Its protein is CASSYSTLVEAFL.

In DNA, the CDR3 is TGTGCCAGCAGCTCCACCTCTGACGGGTATCACAATGAGTGGCAGTTCTTC. This encodes CASSSTSDGYHNEWQFF. The chain links TRBV11-2 to TRBJ2-1, with D hard to call. Trimming took 4 bases from V and 12 from J, leaving 28 bases between them. The CDR3 sequence is 17 residues long. Germline V gene data show CDR1 as SGHAT and CDR2 as FQNNGV.

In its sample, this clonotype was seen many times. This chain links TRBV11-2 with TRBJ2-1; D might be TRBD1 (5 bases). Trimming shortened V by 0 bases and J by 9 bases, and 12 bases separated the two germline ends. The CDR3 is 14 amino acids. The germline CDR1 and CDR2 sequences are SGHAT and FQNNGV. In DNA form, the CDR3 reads TGTGCCAGCAGCTTAGAAGGGCCTCAGGGTGAGCAGTTCTTC. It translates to CASSLEGPQGEQFF.

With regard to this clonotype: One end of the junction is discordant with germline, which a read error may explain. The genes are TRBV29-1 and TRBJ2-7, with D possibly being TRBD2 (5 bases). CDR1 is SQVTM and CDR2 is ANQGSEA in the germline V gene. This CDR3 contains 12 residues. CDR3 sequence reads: CSASGSHYEQHF. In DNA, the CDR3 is TGCAGCGCCTCGGGAAGTCACTACGAGCAGCACTTC.

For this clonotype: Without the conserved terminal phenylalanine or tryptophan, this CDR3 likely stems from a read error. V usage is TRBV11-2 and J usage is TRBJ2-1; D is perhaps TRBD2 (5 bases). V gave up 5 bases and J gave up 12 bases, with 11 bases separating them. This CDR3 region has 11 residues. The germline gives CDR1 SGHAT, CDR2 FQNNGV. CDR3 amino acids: CASSPSLWQFL. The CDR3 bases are TGTGCCAGCAGCCCTAGCCTATGGCAGTTCTTA.

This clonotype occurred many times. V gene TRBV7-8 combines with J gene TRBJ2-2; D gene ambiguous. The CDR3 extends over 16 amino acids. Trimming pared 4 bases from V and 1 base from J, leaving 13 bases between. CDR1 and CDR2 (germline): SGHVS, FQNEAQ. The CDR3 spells CASSSASRGNTGELFF. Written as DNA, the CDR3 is TGTGCCAGCAGCTCGGCCTCTAGAGGGAACACCGGGGAGCTGTTTTTT.

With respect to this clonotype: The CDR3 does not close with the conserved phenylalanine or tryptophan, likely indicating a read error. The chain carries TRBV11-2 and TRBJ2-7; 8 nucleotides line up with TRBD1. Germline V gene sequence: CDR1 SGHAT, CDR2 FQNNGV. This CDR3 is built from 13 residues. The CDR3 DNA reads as TGTGCCAGTAGCTCAGGGGGCTACTACGAGCAGTACATC. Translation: CASSSGGYYEQYI.

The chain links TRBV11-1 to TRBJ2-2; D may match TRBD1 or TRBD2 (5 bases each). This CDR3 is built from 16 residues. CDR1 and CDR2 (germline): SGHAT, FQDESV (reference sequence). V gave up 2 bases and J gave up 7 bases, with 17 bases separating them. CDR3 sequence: CASSLIWDRYIGELFF. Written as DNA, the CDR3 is TGTGCCAGCAGCTTAATTTGGGACCGGTATATCGGGGAGCTGTTTTTT.

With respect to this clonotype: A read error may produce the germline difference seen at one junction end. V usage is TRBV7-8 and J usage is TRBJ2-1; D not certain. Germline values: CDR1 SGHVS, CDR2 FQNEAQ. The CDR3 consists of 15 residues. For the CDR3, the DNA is TGTGCCAGCAGCTTAGGGGCTAATGGTTACTATGAGCAATTCTTC. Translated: CASSLGANGYYEQFF. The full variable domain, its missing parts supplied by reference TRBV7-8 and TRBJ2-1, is GAGVSQSPRYKVAKRGQDVALRCDPISGHVSLFWYQQALGQGPEFLTYFQNEAQLDKSGLPSDRFFAERPEGSVSTLKIQRTQQEDSAVYLCASSLGANGYYEQFFGPGTRLTVL.

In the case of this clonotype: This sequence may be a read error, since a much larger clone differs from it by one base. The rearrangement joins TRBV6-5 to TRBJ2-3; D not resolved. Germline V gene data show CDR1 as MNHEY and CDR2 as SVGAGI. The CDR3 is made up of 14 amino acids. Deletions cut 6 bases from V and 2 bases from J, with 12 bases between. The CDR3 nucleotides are TGTGCCAGCAGGGTTACTTATAACACAGATACGCAGTATTTT. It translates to CASRVTYNTDTQYF.

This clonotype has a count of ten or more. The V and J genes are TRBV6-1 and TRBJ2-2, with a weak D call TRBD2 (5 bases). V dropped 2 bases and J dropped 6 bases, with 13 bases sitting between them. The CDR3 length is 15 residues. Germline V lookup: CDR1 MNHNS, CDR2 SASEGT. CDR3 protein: CASSEFGGQAGELFF. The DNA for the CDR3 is TGTGCCAGCAGTGAATTCGGAGGCCAAGCCGGGGAGCTGTTTTTT.

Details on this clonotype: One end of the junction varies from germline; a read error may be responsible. This chain's CDR3 is CANSQASLAGVYYEQYF. For the CDR3, the DNA is TGCGCCAACAGCCAAGCTTCACTAGCGGGGGTTTACTACGAGCAGTACTTC. The rearrangement uses TRBV4-1 and TRBJ2-7, with 11 nucleotides matching TRBD2. Looked up from germline, CDR1 is MGHRA and CDR2 is YSYEKL. The CDR3 has 17 amino acids.

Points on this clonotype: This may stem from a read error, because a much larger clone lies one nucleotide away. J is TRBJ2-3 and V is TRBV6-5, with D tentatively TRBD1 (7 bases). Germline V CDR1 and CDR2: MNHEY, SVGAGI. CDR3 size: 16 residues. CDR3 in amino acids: CASSYSGQGGTDTKYF. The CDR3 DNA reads TGTGCCAGCAGTTACTCCGGCCAGGGGGGCACAGATACGAAGTATTTT.

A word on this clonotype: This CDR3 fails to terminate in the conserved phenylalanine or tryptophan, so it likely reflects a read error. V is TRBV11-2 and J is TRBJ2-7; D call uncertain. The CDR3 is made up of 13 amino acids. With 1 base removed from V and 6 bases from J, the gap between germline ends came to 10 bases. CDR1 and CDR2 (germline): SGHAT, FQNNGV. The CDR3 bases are TGTGCCAGCAGCTTAGCGACGGGTACCGAGCAGTACTTA. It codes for CASSLATGTEQYL.